Presented here are 15 T cell receptor beta chains from one specimen sequenced in a study of high-grade serous ovarian cancer treatment subgroups. This table comes from immunoSEQ multiplex PCR, and its TCRdb copy is limited to in-frame clones, with some not included. Of 30,000 or so clones listed, about 88% are singletons. Tumor samples were obtained before definitive surgery or chemotherapy. Sample: tumor tissue. Source of these receptors: a human donor with high-grade serous ovarian cancer.

J is TRBJ2-1 and V is TRBV15; 7 bases agree with TRBD2. The CDR3 is made up of 14 amino acids. Germline V gene data show CDR1 as LNHNV and CDR2 as YYDKDF (reference sequence). V lost 9 bases, J lost 0 bases, and 5 bases stayed unmatched. The CDR3 nucleotides read TGTGCCACTTCTAGCGGCAGCTCCTACAATGAGCAGTTCTTC. Translating it yields CATSSGSSYNEQFF.

This chain uses TRBV5-1 with TRBJ2-3, with 9 bases lining up with TRBD1. After removal of 4 bases from V and 3 bases from J, the junction contained 6 bases not matched to a gene. CDR3 length: 15 residues. Per the germline V gene, CDR1 is SGHRS and CDR2 is YFSETQ. The CDR3 spells CASSLGQGWTDTQYF. CDR3 nucleotide sequence: TGCGCCAGCAGCCTCGGACAGGGGTGGACAGATACGCAGTATTTT. Filled out from reference TRBV5-1 and TRBJ2-3, the complete variable domain reads KAGVTQTPRYLIKTRGQQVTLSCSPISGHRSVSWYQQTPGQGLQFLFEYFSETQRNKGNFPGRFSGRQFSNSRSEMNVSTLELGDSALYLCASSLGQGWTDTQYFGPGTRLTVL.

The CDR3 protein is CASSYGGAGTQYF. The DNA for the CDR3 is TGTGCCAGCAGTTACGGCGGGGCAGGGACCCAGTACTTC. The rearrangement uses TRBV6-6 and TRBJ2-5; a possible D gene is TRBD2 (6 bases). The CDR3 is 13 amino acids. V lost 2 bases, J lost 7 bases, and 11 bases lay in between. Germline CDR1 is MNHNY and CDR2 is SVGAGI (reference sequence).

The chain employs TRBV5-6 and TRBJ2-1; 10 bases fit TRBD2. V dropped 3 bases and J dropped 3; count of bases not matched to a gene: 3. Germline CDR1 and CDR2: SGHDT and YYEEEE. This CDR3 has 15 residues. The CDR3 protein is CASSWGTSDYNEQFF. CDR3 DNA: TGTGCCAGCAGCTGGGGGACTAGCGACTACAATGAGCAGTTCTTC.

Only a few counts were recorded for this clone. The chain recombines TRBV28 with TRBJ1-1, with 7 nucleotides matching TRBD1. After removal of 1 base from V and 0 bases from J, the junction contained 11 bases not matched to a gene. Germline values: CDR1 MDHEN, CDR2 SYDVKM. This CDR3 comprises 18 residues. The CDR3 DNA follows: TGTGCCAGCAGTTTATCCTCGACAGGGATGGCCATGAACACTGAAGCTTTCTTT. Protein sequence: CASSLSSTGMAMNTEAFF. The entire variable domain, with the rest obtained from reference TRBV28 and TRBJ1-1, is as follows: DVKVTQSSRYLVKRTGEKVFLECVQDMDHENMFWYRQDPGLGLRLIYFSYDVKMKEKGDIPEGYSVSREKKERFSLILESASTNQTSMYLCASSLSSTGMAMNTEAFFGQGTRLTVV.

CDR3 nucleotide sequence: TGTGCCAGCAGCTTGGGTGCAGGGGTTGGGGAGCTGTTTTTT. Protein sequence: CASSLGAGVGELFF. This chain links TRBV5-5 with TRBJ2-2; D may be TRBD1 (6 bases). The V and J ends lost 0 bases and 8 bases respectively, with 11 bases between them. CDR1 is SGHKS, CDR2 YYEKEE, per germline (reference sequence). The CDR3 runs 14 residues.

V gene TRBV30 combines with J gene TRBJ1-6; 8 bases match TRBD1. The CDR3 covers 12 residues. Per germline, CDR1 GTSNPN and CDR2 SVGIG (reference sequence). V was pared by 4 bases and J by 10 bases, with 3 bases of the junction left unmatched. The CDR3 sequence is CAWTGGDSPLHF. The DNA of the CDR3 is TGTGCCTGGACAGGGGGCGACTCACCCCTCCACTTT.

The chain couples TRBV6-5 to TRBJ2-2; no clear D gene. This CDR3 has 13 residues. Trimming took 8 bases from V and 1 from J, leaving 8 bases between them. Germline V CDR1 and CDR2: MNHEY, SVGAGI. The CDR3 reads CASLGRNTGELFF. DNA for the CDR3: TGTGCCAGCCTCGGACGGAACACCGGGGAGCTGTTTTTT.

The rearrangement links TRBV2 to TRBJ2-7; 8 positions match TRBD2. J was trimmed by 3 bases and V by 2 bases; bases with no gene match: 3. The CDR3 loop spans 14 amino acids. The V gene's germline CDR1 is SNHLY and CDR2 FYNNEI. The chain's CDR3 is CASSEKGLGYEQYF. The CDR3 nucleotides are TGTGCCAGCAGTGAAAAGGGACTAGGCTACGAGCAGTACTTC.

The chain couples TRBV29-1 to TRBJ2-1; the D gene could be TRBD1 or TRBD2 (5 bases each). This CDR3 has 13 residues. V lost 1 base to trimming and J lost 7 bases, with 11 bases between them. CDR1 and CDR2 from the germline V gene are SQVTM and ANQGSEA. Written as DNA, the CDR3 is TGCAGCGTTGAAGTACCTTGGGGGAATGAGCAGTTCTTC. Residues: CSVEVPWGNEQFF.

This sequence joins TRBV30 and TRBJ2-5; TRBD2 is a possible D gene (7 bases). The length of the CDR3 is 12 residues. Trimming left V 0 bases short and J 10 bases short, with 12 bases between. CDR1 and CDR2 (germline): GTSNPN, SVGIG (reference sequence). CDR3 residues: CAWSVPGGIQYF. For the CDR3, the DNA is TGTGCCTGGAGTGTACCGGGGGGCATCCAGTACTTC.

The chain uses TRBV10-3 and TRBJ2-7; D might be TRBD1 (6 bases). CDR3 length equals 12 residues. Germline V gives CDR1 ENHRY, CDR2 SYGVKD. V shed 6 bases and J shed 3 bases, with 9 bases lying between them. In DNA, the CDR3 is TGTGCCATCAGCGGGGACATCTACGAGCAGTACTTC. It encodes CAISGDIYEQYF.

This sequence joins TRBV13 and TRBJ2-7; D is ambiguous. Germline loops: CDR1 PRHDT, CDR2 FYEKMQ (reference sequence). The CDR3 totals 14 residues. V lost 4 bases to trimming and J lost 3 bases, with 13 bases between them. DNA for the CDR3: TGTGCCAGCAGCTCAAGGGCCCAAGGCTACGAGCAGTACTTC. Protein: CASSSRAQGYEQYF.

This chain joins TRBV19 and TRBJ1-5; weak D call: TRBD1 (5 bases). The V gene lost 8 bases and the J gene lost 3 bases, with 8 bases spanning the gap. The CDR3 has 12 residues. CDR1 LNHDA and CDR2 SQIVND come from the germline V gene (reference sequence). In nucleotides, the CDR3 is TGTGCCAGTGGGGGGTTCAATCAGCCCCAGCATTTT. It translates to CASGGFNQPQHF.

The J gene is TRBJ2-1, the V gene TRBV11-3; D possibly corresponds to TRBD1 (5 bases). The CDR3 consists of 15 residues. V was pared by 5 bases and J by 3 bases, with 14 bases between. CDR1 is SGHNT, CDR2 YENEEA, per germline. DNA of the CDR3: TGTGCCAGCAGCCGAGGCGGACACCTCTACAATGAGCAGTTCTTC. Protein product: CASSRGGHLYNEQFF.